This T cell receptor (beta chain) came from a study of blood T cell repertoires in COVID-19. This clone was counted only a few times. As processed by the authors: Cell counts per sample came from amplifying reference gene primers. Using immunoSEQ multiplex PCR, the repertoire was profiled, and TCRdb retains in-frame clones only, with some absent. For V, J and clone size, that table is used; D and trimming come from the DNA. The data hold approximately 130,000 clones, with more than 65% observed a single time. Germline CDR1 SNHLY, CDR2 FYNNEI. The V gene lost 6 bases and the J gene lost 0 bases, with 17 bases spanning the gap. The CDR3 covers 16 residues.

This chain connects TRBV2 to TRBJ1-2, with a tentative D call TRBD1 (6 bases). Sample: peripheral blood. The TCR sequence derives from an older woman with acute or convalescent COVID-19. The CDR3 region is CASSRLGDIANYGYTF. The CDR3 DNA follows: TGTGCCAGCAGCCGCCTGGGGGACATAGCTAACTATGGCTACACCTTC.